These 30 T cell receptor beta chains share one sample of origin, sequenced in a study of CD8+ T cells in alopecia areata. RNA, once extracted, was reverse transcribed into cDNA for use as the sequencing template. Only in-frame clones appear in the TCRdb table, and some are missing; sequencing was by immunoSEQ multiplex PCR. The sample holds some 130,000 clones, 45% to 60% seen once. Sequencing was performed on CD4+ T cells sorted from blood, taken at week 0. Every receptor here comes from a human donor with alopecia areata.

This clone was observed a single time. The chain is built from TRBV10-3 and TRBJ1-2; 11 bases agree with TRBD1. Germline V gene sequence: CDR1 ENHRY, CDR2 SYGVKD. V shed 3 bases and J 0 bases; nucleotides not matched to a gene: 6. The CDR3 sequence is 17 residues long. CDR3 in amino acids: CAISEKGQGAANYGYTF. The DNA for the CDR3 is TGTGCCATCAGTGAAAAAGGACAGGGGGCGGCTAACTATGGCTACACCTTC.

V usage is TRBV29-1 and J usage is TRBJ2-1; D is unclear. This CDR3 region has 16 residues. The V end was cut by 3 bases, the J end by 7 bases, with 22 bases between. Germline CDR1 and CDR2: SQVTM and ANQGSEA. Written as DNA, the CDR3 is TGCAGCGTTGAGGTATTTGGAAACCGAGAGCCGAATGAGCAGTTCTTC. It encodes CSVEVFGNREPNEQFF.

The rearrangement uses TRBV5-1 and TRBJ2-5, with 13 bases lining up with TRBD2. With V trimmed by 2 bases and J by 3 bases, 4 bases remained unmatched. Germline assignment: CDR1 SGHRS and CDR2 YFSETQ. There are 16 residues in the CDR3. This CDR3 is CASSFTSGGAEETQYF. In DNA, the CDR3 is TGCGCCAGCAGCTTCACTAGCGGGGGGGCCGAAGAGACCCAGTACTTC.

V is TRBV6-6 and J is TRBJ2-1; tentative D call: TRBD2 (5 bases). Germline loops: CDR1 MNHNY, CDR2 SVGAGI (reference sequence). V lost 8 bases, J lost 10 bases, and 18 bases lay in between. This CDR3 contains 13 residues. CDR3 loop: CASGNGLPKEQFF. The CDR3 coding sequence is TGTGCCAGCGGCAACGGACTCCCCAAGGAGCAGTTCTTC.

V gene TRBV6-1 combines with J gene TRBJ2-3; TRBD2 might be the D (5 bases). The CDR3 runs to 16 residues. The ends were cut back, 4 bases at V and 1 base at J, with 15 bases in the middle. Germline-derived CDR1 and CDR2 are MNHNS and SASEGT. The CDR3 loop reads CASSARATYRTDTQYF. The CDR3 bases are TGTGCCAGCAGTGCGCGGGCGACGTACCGCACAGATACGCAGTATTTT.

The chain carries TRBV25-1 and TRBJ1-1, with D tentatively TRBD1 (5 bases). Germline V gene sequence: CDR1 MGHDK, CDR2 SYGVNS. The CDR3 has 15 residues. Trimming pared 6 bases from V and 0 bases from J, leaving 14 bases between. CDR3 bases: TGTGCCAGCAGCACCCAGGGACCTATGAACACTGAAGCTTTCTTT. This translates into CASSTQGPMNTEAFF. Drawing the rest from reference TRBV25-1 and TRBJ1-1, the complete variable domain is EADIYQTPRYLVIGTGKKITLECSQTMGHDKMYWYQQDPGMELHLIHYSYGVNSTEKGDLSSESTVSRIRTEHFPLTLESARPSHTSQYLCASSTQGPMNTEAFFGQGTRLTVV.

The chain is built from TRBV4-1 and TRBJ2-5, with 12 positions matching TRBD2. V was pared by 1 base and J by 4 bases, with 7 bases of the junction left unmatched. This CDR3 is 17 amino acids long. Per the germline V gene, CDR1 is MGHRA and CDR2 is YSYEKL. The CDR3 loop is CASSQAFGLAGSETQYF. CDR3 nucleotide sequence: TGCGCCAGCAGCCAAGCTTTCGGACTAGCGGGATCAGAGACCCAGTACTTC.

The rearrangement joins TRBV7-2 to TRBJ2-2; D not resolved. Germline V gene data show CDR1 as SGHTA and CDR2 as FQGNSA. This CDR3 is built from 14 residues. Trimming removed 4 bases at V and 5 bases at J, with 11 bases between. The CDR3 sequence: CASSSLLATGELFF. CDR3 DNA sequence: TGTGCCAGCAGCTCCTTACTCGCGACCGGGGAGCTGTTTTTT.

The chain is built from TRBV19 and TRBJ2-7, with D tentatively TRBD1 (8 bases). The CDR3 consists of 16 residues. CDR1 LNHDA and CDR2 SQIVND come from the germline V gene (reference sequence). Trimming removed 5 bases at V and 6 bases at J, with 23 bases between. The CDR3 nucleotides read TGTGCCAGTAGTCCTACCAGGGGGCGGGGGCCCAGCGAGCAGTACTTC. Translating gives CASSPTRGRGPSEQYF.

The chain joins TRBV5-1 to TRBJ2-7, with 7 bases matching TRBD1. From germline, CDR1 is SGHRS and CDR2 YFSETQ. The CDR3 length is 15 residues. The V segment lost 5 bases and the J segment 0 bases; nucleotides outside the gene matches: 8. The CDR3 region is CASRLGQLNSYEQYF. The CDR3 nucleotides are TGCGCCAGCAGACTGGGACAGCTTAACTCCTACGAGCAGTACTTC. Based on the CDR3 plus reference TRBV5-1 and TRBJ2-7, the full variable domain is KAGVTQTPRYLIKTRGQQVTLSCSPISGHRSVSWYQQTPGQGLQFLFEYFSETQRNKGNFPGRFSGRQFSNSRSEMNVSTLELGDSALYLCASRLGQLNSYEQYFGPGTRLTVT.

V and J are TRBV11-1 and TRBJ2-1, with 7 positions matching TRBD2. The CDR3 consists of 13 residues. Germline-derived CDR1 and CDR2 are SGHAT and FQDESV (reference sequence). Trimming at V came to 3 bases and at J to 10 bases, leaving 6 bases not matched to a gene. The chain's CDR3 is CASSFERDTEQFF. Here the CDR3 DNA reads TGTGCCAGCAGCTTTGAGCGGGATACAGAGCAGTTCTTC.

The chain recombines TRBV4-3 with TRBJ1-4, with D unclear. Trimming stripped 4 bases from V and 11 bases from J, with 17 bases between. The CDR3 contains 14 residues. Germline CDR1 is LGHNA and CDR2 is YSLEER. CDR3 in DNA: TGCGCCAGCAGCCCCCTAGAGACAACGGGCAAACTGTTTTTT. Protein sequence: CASSPLETTGKLFF.

The chain couples TRBV28 to TRBJ1-5, with D uncertain. V was clipped by 6 bases and J by 4 bases, with 13 bases between them. The germline gives CDR1 MDHEN, CDR2 SYDVKM. This CDR3 region has 14 residues. The CDR3 DNA sequence: TGTGCCAGCAGCCTGGCGGGAAGTAATCAGCCCCAGCATTTT. It specifies CASSLAGSNQPQHF.

This chain links TRBV7-9 with TRBJ2-6; D unresolved. Trimming stripped 1 base from V and 0 bases from J, with 7 bases between. CDR1 is SEHNR, CDR2 FQNEAQ, per germline (reference sequence). This CDR3 contains 16 residues. This CDR3 reads CASSLVLSSGANVLTF. CDR3 nucleotide sequence: TGTGCCAGCAGCTTAGTGCTAAGCTCTGGGGCCAACGTCCTGACTTTC.

Only a few counts were recorded for this clone. V is TRBV6-5 and J is TRBJ2-7, with 9 bases identical to TRBD1. V was pared by 5 bases and J by 4 bases, with 6 bases of the junction left unmatched. CDR3 length: 14 residues. The V gene's germline CDR1 is MNHEY and CDR2 SVGAGI. The CDR3 sequence: CASSRGTGLYEQYF. DNA for the CDR3: TGTGCCAGCAGTCGCGGGACAGGGCTTTACGAGCAGTACTTC.

The chain couples TRBV10-3 to TRBJ2-7, with a weak D call TRBD2 (6 bases). CDR3 length equals 13 residues. CDR1 ENHRY and CDR2 SYGVKD come from the germline V gene. Trimming left V 8 bases short and J 1 base short, with 12 bases between. The CDR3 region is CAIRGWGSYEQYF. The CDR3 region has the DNA TGTGCCATCCGGGGGTGGGGGTCCTACGAGCAGTACTTC.

The chain has TRBV5-1 and TRBJ2-3; D gene uncertain. The germline V gene encodes CDR1 SGHRS and CDR2 YFSETQ. Trimming cost V 1 base and J 2 bases, with 5 bases left between them. This CDR3 spans 13 amino acids. The CDR3 DNA reads as TGCGCCAGCAGCTTGACCTACACAGATACGCAGTATTTT. Its protein product is CASSLTYTDTQYF.

Points on this clone: A junction end diverges from the germline sequence, so it may reflect a read error. The chain recombines TRBV5-6 with TRBJ2-5, with D perhaps TRBD2 (6 bases). The length of the CDR3 is 15 residues. Germline V gives CDR1 SGHDT, CDR2 YYEEEE. CDR3 bases: TGTGCCAGCAGTTCAACGCAGGGCCCGGGAGAGGCCCAGTACTTC. Translating gives CASSSTQGPGEAQYF. Full variable domain (outside the CDR3, taken from reference TRBV5-6 and TRBJ2-5): DAGVTQSPTHLIKTRGQQVTLRCSPKSGHDTVSWYQQALGQGPQFIFQYYEEEERQRGNFPDRFSGHQFPNYSSELNVNALLLGDSALYLCASSSTQGPGEAQYFGPGTRLLVL.

This chain connects TRBV5-1 to TRBJ2-5; TRBD2 matches at 14 bases. J lost 0 bases, V lost 6 bases, and 10 bases had no gene match. The length of the CDR3 is 18 residues. Germline V gene data show CDR1 as SGHRS and CDR2 as YFSETQ. CDR3 amino acids: CASTPGLAGDPYQETQYF. The CDR3 DNA sequence: TGCGCCAGCACCCCGGGACTAGCGGGGGACCCCTACCAAGAGACCCAGTACTTC.

This clone was detected only a few times. The chain is built from TRBV7-2 and TRBJ2-3; tentatively, D is TRBD2 (6 bases). Germline assignment: CDR1 SGHTA and CDR2 FQGNSA. V lost 8 bases and J 11 bases, leaving 23 bases between the germline ends. There are 14 residues in the CDR3. The CDR3 nucleotides read TGTGCCAGCGGCGAATCAGGCGGGACGGGAGTGCAGTATTTT. Translation gives CASGESGGTGVQYF.

In this sample, this clone turned up a few times. The gene calls are TRBV25-1 and TRBJ2-1; D call uncertain. Trimming cost V 8 bases and J 0 bases, with 2 bases left between them. The length of the CDR3 is 11 residues. Germline loops: CDR1 MGHDK, CDR2 SYGVNS. The CDR3 here is CASASYNEQFF. CDR3 nucleotides: TGTGCCAGCGCCTCCTACAATGAGCAGTTCTTC.

The V and J genes are TRBV7-9 and TRBJ2-2; the match to TRBD1 covers 9 bases. The CDR3 is made up of 15 amino acids. CDR1 and CDR2 from the germline V gene are SEHNR and FQNEAQ (reference sequence). The trim removed 6 bases at V and 0 bases at J, leaving 2 bases unmatched. In DNA form, the CDR3 reads TGTGCCAGCAGTGGGACAGGGACGAACACCGGGGAGCTGTTTTTT. This translates into CASSGTGTNTGELFF.

In this sample, this clone turned up once. The V and J genes are TRBV5-1 and TRBJ2-3; 12 nucleotides agree with TRBD1. Per germline, CDR1 SGHRS and CDR2 YFSETQ. J was trimmed by 6 bases and V by 4 bases; bases with no gene match: 6. CDR3 length: 15 amino acids. CDR3 in amino acids: CASSPGQGAGDTQYF. The CDR3 DNA reads as TGCGCCAGCAGCCCGGGACAGGGGGCAGGGGATACGCAGTATTTT.

The chain combines TRBV5-1 with TRBJ1-6, with D perhaps matching TRBD1 (5 bases). Deletions cut 2 bases from V and 8 bases from J, with 14 bases between. The germline gives CDR1 SGHRS, CDR2 YFSETQ. The CDR3 spans 15 residues. The DNA of the CDR3 is TGCGCCAGCAGCTTCACGGGCGGGGACGATTCACCCCTCCACTTT. Its translation is CASSFTGGDDSPLHF.

With respect to this clone: The sample has other DNA sequences that encode this CDR3 too. The chain is built from TRBV9 and TRBJ1-1; D not resolved. The CDR3 is 13 residues long. Germline V CDR1 and CDR2: SGDLS, YYNGEE. V was clipped by 0 bases and J by 4 bases, with 7 bases between them. CDR3 sequence: CASSVGSGTEAFF. The DNA of the CDR3 is TGTGCCAGCAGCGTAGGCTCGGGCACTGAAGCTTTCTTT. The full variable domain, completed using reference TRBV9 and TRBJ1-1, is DSGVTQTPKHLITATGQRVTLRCSPRSGDLSVYWYQQSLDQGLQFLIQYYNGEERAKGNILERFSAQQFPDLHSELNLSSLELGDSALYFCASSVGSGTEAFFGQGTRLTVV.

V is TRBV5-1 and J is TRBJ2-1; 11 bases are a match to TRBD1. V gave up 3 bases and J gave up 7 bases; unmatched junction bases: 6. The CDR3 contains 15 residues. CDR1 and CDR2 (germline): SGHRS, YFSETQ. The CDR3, as DNA: TGCGCCAGCAGCTCAGGACAGGGGGCTAGGAATGAGCAGTTCTTC. Protein sequence: CASSSGQGARNEQFF. The variable domain in full, with the rest retrieved from reference TRBV5-1 and TRBJ2-1, is KAGVTQTPRYLIKTRGQQVTLSCSPISGHRSVSWYQQTPGQGLQFLFEYFSETQRNKGNFPGRFSGRQFSNSRSEMNVSTLELGDSALYLCASSSGQGARNEQFFGPGTRLTVL.

The rearrangement links TRBV20-1 to TRBJ2-3; no clear D gene. Germline V gene data show CDR1 as DFQATT and CDR2 as SNEGSKA (reference sequence). V gave up 6 bases and J gave up 6 bases, with 10 bases separating them. The CDR3 is 11 residues long. The CDR3: CSATPPDTQYF. The DNA of the CDR3 is TGCAGTGCAACCCCTCCGGATACGCAGTATTTT.

The chain combines TRBV7-2 with TRBJ2-2; possibly TRBD2 for D (6 bases). V was shortened by 1 base and J by 0 bases, with 6 bases between the two germline ends. Per the germline V gene, CDR1 is SGHTA and CDR2 is FQGNSA. This CDR3 is 15 amino acids long. For the CDR3, the DNA is TGTGCCAGCAGCTTAGGGGGGGCGAACACCGGGGAGCTGTTTTTT. It is translated as CASSLGGANTGELFF.

This chain connects TRBV4-1 to TRBJ1-6; tentatively, D is TRBD1 (5 bases). V was cut by 2 bases and J by 4 bases, with 15 bases left in between. Germline CDR1 reads MGHRA; CDR2 reads YSYEKL. The CDR3 is 17 residues long. The CDR3 reads CASSQPLAGRYNSPLHF. The CDR3 nucleotides read TGCGCCAGCAGCCAACCCTTGGCGGGACGGTATAATTCACCCCTCCACTTT.

There are a few counts of this clone. Written as DNA, the CDR3 is TGTGCCACCAGCAGAGGATCGTCGGGCTATGAGCAGTTCTTC. Protein: CATSRGSSGYEQFF. This chain uses TRBV15 with TRBJ2-1; no firm D call. Trimming took off 1 base at V and 8 bases at J, with 12 bases between the two ends. The CDR3 covers 14 residues. Per the germline V gene, CDR1 is LNHNV and CDR2 is YYDKDF (reference sequence).